The 27 T cell receptor beta chains below were found in one sample sequenced in a study of beta chain features in type 1 diabetes (dated by TCRdb to the late 2010s). Library preparation was by the immunoSEQ multiplex PCR assay. The entire isolated RNA was reverse transcribed using the High Capacity cDNA Reverse Transcription Kit, and thus expressed TCRB transcripts were sequenced. Not all clones reach the TCRdb copy of this immuneACCESS table, which keeps in-frame sequences only. Checked studies attribute under half of the gap to unresolved V genes and leave the rest unexplained. Across this sample there are almost 350,000 clones, with about 19% seen only once. Of the sample, 0.044% is held by the ten largest clones. Sequenced sample: naive CD4+ T cells from blood. The sample's cell subset or site label is to be understood as: true naive CD4+ T cells. The receptor source for this set is a woman between 18 and 30 years old in good health.

On this clone: Its ends do not fully match the called genes, so a read error is possible. This chain uses TRBV7-9 with TRBJ1-2; a weak D match, TRBD1 (6 bases). This CDR3 region has 10 residues. Germline CDR1 and CDR2: SEHNR and FQNEAQ (reference sequence). The CDR3, as DNA: TGTGCCAGCAGCATAGGACAGCATGCCTTC. Its protein product is CASSIGQHAF.

A few counts support this clone. The chain has TRBV5-1 and TRBJ2-3; D remains ambiguous. Trimming cost V 3 bases and J 1 base, with 6 bases left between them. From germline, CDR1 is SGHRS and CDR2 YFSETQ. The CDR3 is made up of 13 amino acids. DNA of the CDR3: TGCGCCAGCAGCTCCCCAGGCACAGATACGCAGTATTTT. This encodes CASSSPGTDTQYF. Drawing the rest from reference TRBV5-1 and TRBJ2-3, the complete variable domain is KAGVTQTPRYLIKTRGQQVTLSCSPISGHRSVSWYQQTPGQGLQFLFEYFSETQRNKGNFPGRFSGRQFSNSRSEMNVSTLELGDSALYLCASSSPGTDTQYFGPGTRLTVL.

The rearrangement joins TRBV10-3 to TRBJ2-7; 7 nucleotides match TRBD1. The CDR3 runs to 11 residues. Germline CDR1 is ENHRY and CDR2 is SYGVKD. Losses at the gene ends were 10 bases for V and 2 bases for J; bases not matched to a gene: 2. DNA of the CDR3: TGTGCCACCCAGGGGGCCTACGAGCAGTACTTC. Its translation is CATQGAYEQYF.

This clone was detected only once. The CDR3 spells CASSLALAANTGELFF. The DNA of the CDR3 is TGCGCCAGCAGCTTGGCACTAGCGGCGAACACCGGGGAGCTGTTTTTT. The chain employs TRBV5-1 and TRBJ2-2, with 8 bases matching TRBD2. Unmatched junction bases numbered 1, after V lost 0 bases and J lost 0 bases. CDR1 and CDR2 from the germline V gene are SGHRS and YFSETQ. CDR3 length: 16 amino acids.

The chain has TRBV6-5 and TRBJ1-5, with TRBD1 as a possible D gene (5 bases). Germline lookup yields CDR1 MNHEY and CDR2 SVGAGI. Trimming took off 5 bases at V and 3 bases at J, with 8 bases between the two ends. The CDR3 consists of 13 residues. CDR3 loop: CASSDSYNQPQHF. The CDR3 DNA is TGTGCCAGCAGTGACAGTTACAATCAGCCCCAGCATTTT.

This clone was counted a few times. The chain carries TRBV7-2 and TRBJ1-2; D gene uncertain. The V end was cut by 0 bases, the J end by 4 bases, with 9 bases between. The CDR3 loop spans 14 amino acids. In germline, CDR1 is SGHTA, CDR2 FQGNSA. Here the CDR3 reads CASSLASVIYGYTF. In DNA form, the CDR3 reads TGTGCCAGCAGCTTAGCTTCGGTAATCTATGGCTACACCTTC.

V usage is TRBV5-1 and J usage is TRBJ1-6; TRBD1 aligns across 8 bases. Per the germline V gene, CDR1 is SGHRS and CDR2 is YFSETQ. V dropped 4 bases and J dropped 13; count of bases not matched to a gene: 10. The CDR3 extends over 14 amino acids. In nucleotides, the CDR3 is TGCGCCAGCAGCCCCGGACAGGGTTCGGCGCCCCTCCACTTT. Encoded protein: CASSPGQGSAPLHF.

The chain employs TRBV25-1 and TRBJ1-2; the match to TRBD1 covers 7 bases. Looked up from germline, CDR1 is MGHDK and CDR2 is SYGVNS. V lost 4 bases, J lost 8 bases, and 13 bases stayed unmatched. CDR3 length equals 15 residues. As DNA, the CDR3 is TGTGCCAGCAGTGCGCCGCGGACAGGAGGGCTCGGCTACACCTTC. This codes for CASSAPRTGGLGYTF.

The chain carries TRBV9 and TRBJ1-6, with 8 bases identical to TRBD1. Germline values: CDR1 SGDLS, CDR2 YYNGEE. This CDR3 has 15 amino acids. Trimming removed 2 bases from V and 6 bases from J; junction bases left unmatched: 4. The CDR3 loop reads CASSVTGQVNSPLHF. The CDR3 DNA sequence: TGTGCCAGCAGCGTGACGGGACAGGTTAATTCACCCCTCCACTTT.

The rearrangement uses TRBV30 and TRBJ1-5, with 7 bases matching TRBD1. Per the germline V gene, CDR1 is GTSNPN and CDR2 is SVGIG (reference sequence). This CDR3 comprises 14 residues. V lost 1 base and J lost 4; bases outside the gene matches: 4. CDR3: CAWSEDRPNQPQHF. For the CDR3, the DNA is TGTGCCTGGAGTGAGGACAGGCCTAATCAGCCCCAGCATTTT.

Only a few counts were recorded for this clone. The chain has TRBV25-1 and TRBJ2-2, with TRBD1 as a possible D gene (6 bases). Germline CDR1 reads MGHDK; CDR2 reads SYGVNS. V dropped 3 bases and J dropped 0 bases, with 11 bases sitting between them. The CDR3 sequence is 16 residues long. The CDR3 nucleotides read TGTGCCAGCAGTGATTGGGGGCAGTCGAACACCGGGGAGCTGTTTTTT. As protein: CASSDWGQSNTGELFF.

The CDR3 DNA sequence: TGCGCCAGCAGCCAAGGGCTAGCGGGGCGGGAGACCCAGTACTTC. Residues: CASSQGLAGRETQYF. This chain connects TRBV4-3 to TRBJ2-5; 9 bases are shared with TRBD2. V was pared by 1 base and J by 5 bases, with 5 bases of the junction left unmatched. CDR1 is LGHNA, CDR2 YSLEER, per germline. The CDR3 is 15 amino acids.

The sample holds a few counts of this clone. The chain carries TRBV11-1 and TRBJ2-1; 7 nucleotides agree with TRBD2. V lost 5 bases to trimming and J lost 5 bases; unmatched junction nucleotides: 9. Per germline, CDR1 SGHAT and CDR2 FQDESV (reference sequence). This CDR3 contains 15 residues. The CDR3 region is CASSPSVGGDNEQFF. The CDR3 DNA sequence: TGTGCCAGCAGCCCCTCTGTGGGGGGGGACAATGAGCAGTTCTTC.

This clone was seen a handful of times. V gene TRBV9 combines with J gene TRBJ2-5, with a possible D match to TRBD1 (6 bases). Germline V gene lookup returns CDR1 SGDLS and CDR2 YYNGEE. Between the trimmed V and J ends, which lost 1 base and 1 base, there was a span of 8 bases. There are 14 residues in the CDR3. CDR3 in DNA: TGTGCCAGCAGCGTATCACAGGGCCAAGAGACCCAGTACTTC. This translates into CASSVSQGQETQYF.

This chain connects TRBV5-4 to TRBJ2-5; TRBD2 agrees at 7 bases. V shed 0 bases, J shed 4 bases, and the junction held 15 bases outside the gene matches. The CDR3 runs 18 residues. From germline, CDR1 is SGHNT and CDR2 YYREEE (reference sequence). This CDR3 reads CASSLGSGALNLGETQYF. The CDR3 DNA reads TGTGCCAGCAGCTTGGGAAGCGGGGCGCTGAATTTGGGAGAGACCCAGTACTTC.

This clone was observed a few times. The genes are TRBV7-9 and TRBJ2-7; TRBD1 matches 10 bases. Germline-derived CDR1 and CDR2 are SEHNR and FQNEAQ (reference sequence). Trimming at V came to 5 bases and at J to 6 bases, leaving 13 bases not matched to a gene. The CDR3 sequence is 16 residues long. CDR3 sequence reads: CASSPPRGQGTREQYF. As DNA, the CDR3 is TGTGCCAGCAGCCCCCCCCGGGGACAGGGGACGCGCGAGCAGTACTTC.

This clone was observed a handful of times. V gene TRBV7-8 combines with J gene TRBJ2-7, with 12 bases identical to TRBD1. CDR1 and CDR2 from the germline V gene are SGHVS and FQNEAQ. Losses at the gene ends were 2 bases for V and 7 bases for J; bases not matched to a gene: 6. The CDR3 is 15 residues long. The CDR3 sequence is CASSLRDRGQGEQYF. Here the CDR3 DNA reads TGTGCCAGCAGCTTAAGGGACAGGGGGCAGGGGGAGCAGTACTTC. The whole variable domain, remainder taken from reference TRBV7-8 and TRBJ2-7, is GAGVSQSPRYKVAKRGQDVALRCDPISGHVSLFWYQQALGQGPEFLTYFQNEAQLDKSGLPSDRFFAERPEGSVSTLKIQRTQQEDSAVYLCASSLRDRGQGEQYFGPGTRLTVT.

This clone has a handful of counts. J is TRBJ1-2 and V is TRBV30; D unclear. Germline-derived CDR1 and CDR2 are GTSNPN and SVGIG (reference sequence). The CDR3 runs 14 residues. Trimming removed 3 bases at V and 4 bases at J, with 15 bases between. CDR3 sequence: CAWRMGSFAYGYTF. CDR3 nucleotides: TGTGCCTGGAGAATGGGCAGTTTTGCCTATGGCTACACCTTC.

The chain joins TRBV11-2 to TRBJ2-5, with D unclear. The CDR3 loop spans 14 amino acids. The germline V and J ends were trimmed by 1 base and 5 bases, with 11 bases remaining between them. Germline-derived CDR1 and CDR2 are SGHAT and FQNNGV. CDR3 sequence reads: CASSLVPSKETQYF. Written as DNA, the CDR3 is TGTGCCAGCAGCTTAGTACCTAGTAAGGAGACCCAGTACTTC.

V and J are TRBV18 and TRBJ2-1; D not resolved. The CDR3 loop spans 11 amino acids. V lost 6 bases and J lost 9, with 9 bases in between. From germline, CDR1 is KGHSH and CDR2 LQKENI. The CDR3 sequence: CASSPTREQFF. The CDR3, as DNA: TGTGCCAGCTCTCCGACTCGTGAGCAGTTCTTC.

The V call is TRBV7-8, the J call TRBJ1-1, with no clear D. Trimming cost V 3 bases and J 1 base, with 6 bases left between them. The CDR3 length is 13 residues. The germline CDR1 and CDR2 sequences are SGHVS and FQNEAQ. This CDR3 is CASSLESNTEAFF. The CDR3 nucleotides read TGTGCCAGCAGCTTGGAGTCGAACACTGAAGCTTTCTTT.

The rearrangement links TRBV29-1 to TRBJ1-2; 7 bases match TRBD1. The CDR3 loop spans 13 amino acids. The junction had 6 bases not matched to a gene; V was cut back by 4 bases and J by 4 bases. Germline V CDR1 and CDR2: SQVTM, ANQGSEA. The CDR3 is CSVGPTGTYGYTF. CDR3 sequence (DNA): TGCAGCGTTGGACCGACAGGGACCTATGGCTACACCTTC.

In DNA, the CDR3 is TGCAGTGCTAGACTAGAGACCCAGTACTTC. Amino acid sequence: CSARLETQYF. The chain uses TRBV20-1 and TRBJ2-5; no firm D call. Trimming left V 2 bases short and J 4 bases short, with 2 bases between. This CDR3 has 10 residues. Germline lookup yields CDR1 DFQATT and CDR2 SNEGSKA (reference sequence).

The chain couples TRBV7-3 to TRBJ2-1; possibly TRBD2 for D (6 bases). Trimming pared 5 bases from V and 7 bases from J, leaving 12 bases between. The CDR3 spans 13 residues. Germline CDR1 is SGHTA and CDR2 is FQGTGA. CDR3: CASSLVGGNEQFF. The CDR3 coding sequence is TGTGCCAGCAGCCTCGTCGGGGGAAATGAGCAGTTCTTC.

V gene TRBV9 combines with J gene TRBJ2-2; D is undetermined. Germline loops: CDR1 SGDLS, CDR2 YYNGEE. Between the trimmed V and J ends, which lost 4 bases and 3 bases, there was a span of 19 bases. There are 17 residues in the CDR3. The CDR3 DNA sequence: TGTGCCAGCAGCTCTCCCAGTGGCGGCACGGACACCGGGGAGCTGTTTTTT. Protein sequence: CASSSPSGGTDTGELFF.

The chain employs TRBV10-3 and TRBJ1-1; tentative D call: TRBD1 (5 bases). The V end lost 7 bases, the J end lost 3 bases, and 12 bases lay between the germline ends. Germline V CDR1 and CDR2: ENHRY, SYGVKD. The length of the CDR3 is 13 residues. In DNA, the CDR3 is TGTGCCATCAAGTGGCAGGGTGACACTGAAGCTTTCTTT. Its translation: CAIKWQGDTEAFF.

This sequence joins TRBV29-1 and TRBJ1-3; a weak D match, TRBD1 (5 bases). Germline loops: CDR1 SQVTM, CDR2 ANQGSEA. V lost 0 bases to trimming and J lost 4 bases, with 19 bases between them. This CDR3 contains 17 residues. This CDR3 reads CSVEEHQSGTAGNTIYF. CDR3 sequence (DNA): TGCAGCGTTGAAGAGCACCAATCCGGGACTGCGGGAAACACCATATATTTT. The full variable domain, rest sourced from reference TRBV29-1 and TRBJ1-3, is SAVISQKPSRDICQRGTSLTIQCQVDSQVTMMFWYRQQPGQSLTLIATANQGSEATYESGFVIDKFPISRPNLTFSTLTVSNMSPEDSSIYLCSVEEHQSGTAGNTIYFGEGSWLTVV.